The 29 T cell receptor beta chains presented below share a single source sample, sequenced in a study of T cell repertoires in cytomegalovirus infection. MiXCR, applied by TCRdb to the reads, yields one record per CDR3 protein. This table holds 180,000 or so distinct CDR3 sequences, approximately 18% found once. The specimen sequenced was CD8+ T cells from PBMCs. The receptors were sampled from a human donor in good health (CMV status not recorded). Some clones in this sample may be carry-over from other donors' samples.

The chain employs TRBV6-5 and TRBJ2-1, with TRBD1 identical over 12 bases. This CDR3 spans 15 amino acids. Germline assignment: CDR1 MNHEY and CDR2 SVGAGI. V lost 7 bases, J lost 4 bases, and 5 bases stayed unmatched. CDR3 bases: TGTGCCAGCACCGGGACAGGGGGCGCTTACAATGAGCAGTTCTTC. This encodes CASTGTGGAYNEQFF.

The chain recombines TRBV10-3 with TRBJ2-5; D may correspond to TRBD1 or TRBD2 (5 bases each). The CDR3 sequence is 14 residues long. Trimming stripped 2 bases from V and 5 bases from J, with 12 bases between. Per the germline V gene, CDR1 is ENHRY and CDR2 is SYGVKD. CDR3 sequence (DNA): TGTGCCATCAGTGAGGTCCGGGGCGGGGAGACCCAGTACTTC. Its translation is CAISEVRGGETQYF.

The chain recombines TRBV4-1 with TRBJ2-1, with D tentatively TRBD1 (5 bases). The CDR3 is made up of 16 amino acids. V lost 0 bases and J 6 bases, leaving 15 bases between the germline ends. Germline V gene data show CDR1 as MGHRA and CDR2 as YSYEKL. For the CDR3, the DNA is TGCGCCAGCAGCCAAGAAGTAGGGCCAGGGTTCAATGAGCAGTTCTTC. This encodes CASSQEVGPGFNEQFF.

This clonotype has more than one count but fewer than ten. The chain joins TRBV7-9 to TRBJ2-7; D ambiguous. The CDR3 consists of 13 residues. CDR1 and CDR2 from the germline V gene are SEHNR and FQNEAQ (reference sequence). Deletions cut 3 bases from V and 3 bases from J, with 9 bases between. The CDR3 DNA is TGTGCCAGCAGCTTCGGTGGAGACTACGAGCAGTACTTC. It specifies CASSFGGDYEQYF.

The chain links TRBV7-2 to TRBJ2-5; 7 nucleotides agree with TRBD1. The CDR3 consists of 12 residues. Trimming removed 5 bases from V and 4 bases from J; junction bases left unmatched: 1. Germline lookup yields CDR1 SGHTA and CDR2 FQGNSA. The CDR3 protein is CASSNRGETQYF. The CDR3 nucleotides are TGTGCCAGCAGCAACAGGGGAGAGACCCAGTACTTC.

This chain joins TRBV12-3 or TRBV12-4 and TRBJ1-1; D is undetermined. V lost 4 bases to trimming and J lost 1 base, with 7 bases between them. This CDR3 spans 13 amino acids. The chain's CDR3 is CASSWTSNTEAFF. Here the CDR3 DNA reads TGTGCCAGCAGTTGGACTTCGAACACTGAAGCTTTCTTT.

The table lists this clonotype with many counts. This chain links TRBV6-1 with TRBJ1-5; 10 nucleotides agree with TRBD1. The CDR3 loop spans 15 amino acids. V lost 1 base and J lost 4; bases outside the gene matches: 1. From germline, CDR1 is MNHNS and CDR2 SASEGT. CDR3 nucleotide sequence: TGTGCCAGCAGTGAAGAGGGACAGGGGAATCAGCCCCAGCATTTT. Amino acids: CASSEEGQGNQPQHF.

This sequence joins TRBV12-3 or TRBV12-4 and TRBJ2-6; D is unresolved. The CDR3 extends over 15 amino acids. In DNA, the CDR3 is TGTGTCACCCGCATGGGCCCGTCTGGGGCCAACGTCCTGACTTTC. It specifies CVTRMGPSGANVLTF.

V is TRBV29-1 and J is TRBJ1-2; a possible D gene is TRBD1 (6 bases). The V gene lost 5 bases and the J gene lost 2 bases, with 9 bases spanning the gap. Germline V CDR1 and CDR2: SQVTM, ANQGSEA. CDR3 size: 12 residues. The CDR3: CSVMDRNYGYTF. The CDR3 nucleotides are TGCAGCGTTATGGACAGAAACTATGGCTACACCTTC. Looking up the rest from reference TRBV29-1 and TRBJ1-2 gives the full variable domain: SAVISQKPSRDICQRGTSLTIQCQVDSQVTMMFWYRQQPGQSLTLIATANQGSEATYESGFVIDKFPISRPNLTFSTLTVSNMSPEDSSIYLCSVMDRNYGYTFGSGTRLTVV.

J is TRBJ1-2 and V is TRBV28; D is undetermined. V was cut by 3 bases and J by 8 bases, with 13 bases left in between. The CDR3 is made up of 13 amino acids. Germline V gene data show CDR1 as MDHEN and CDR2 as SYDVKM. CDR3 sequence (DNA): TGTGCCAGCAGTTTGGAACCGCCTCAGGGCTACACCTTC. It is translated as CASSLEPPQGYTF.

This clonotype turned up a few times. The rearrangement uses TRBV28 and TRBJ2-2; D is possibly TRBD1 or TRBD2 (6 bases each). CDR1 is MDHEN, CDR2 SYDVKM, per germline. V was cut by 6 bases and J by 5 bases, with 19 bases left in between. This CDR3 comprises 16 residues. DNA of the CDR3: TGTGCCAGCAGCCCTACAGGGACGGGGGCGACCGGGGAGCTGTTTTTT. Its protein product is CASSPTGTGATGELFF.

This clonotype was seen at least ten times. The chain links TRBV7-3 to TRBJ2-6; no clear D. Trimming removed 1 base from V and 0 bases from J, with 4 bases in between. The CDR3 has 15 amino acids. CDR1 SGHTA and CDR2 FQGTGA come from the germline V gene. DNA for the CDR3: TGTGCCAGCAGCTTAATGGCCTCTGGGGCCAACGTCCTGACTTTC. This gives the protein CASSLMASGANVLTF.

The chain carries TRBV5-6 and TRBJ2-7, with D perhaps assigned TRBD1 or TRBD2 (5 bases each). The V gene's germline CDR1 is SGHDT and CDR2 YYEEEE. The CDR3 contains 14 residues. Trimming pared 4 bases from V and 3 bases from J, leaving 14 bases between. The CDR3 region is CASSRDGSIYEQYF. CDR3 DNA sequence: TGTGCCAGCAGCCGGGACGGGTCGATCTACGAGCAGTACTTC.

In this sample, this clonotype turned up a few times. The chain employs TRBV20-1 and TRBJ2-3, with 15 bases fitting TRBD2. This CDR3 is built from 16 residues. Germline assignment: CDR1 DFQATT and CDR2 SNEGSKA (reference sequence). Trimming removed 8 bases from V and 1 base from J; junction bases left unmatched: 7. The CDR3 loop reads CSHTGTSGGRTDTQYF. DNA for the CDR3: TGCAGTCATACCGGGACTAGCGGGGGGCGCACAGATACGCAGTATTTT.

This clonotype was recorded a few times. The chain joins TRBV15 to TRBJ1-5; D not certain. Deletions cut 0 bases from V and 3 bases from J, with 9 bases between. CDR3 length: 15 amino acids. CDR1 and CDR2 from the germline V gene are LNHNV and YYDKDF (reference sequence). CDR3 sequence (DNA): TGTGCCACCAGCAGAGATCTAGGTATCAATCAGCCCCAGCATTTT. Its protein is CATSRDLGINQPQHF. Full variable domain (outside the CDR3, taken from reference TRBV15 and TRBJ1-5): DAMVIQNPRYQVTQFGKPVTLSCSQTLNHNVMYWYQQKSSQAPKLLFHYYDKDFNNEADTPDNFQSRRPNTSFCFLDIRSPGLGDTAMYLCATSRDLGINQPQHFGDGTRLSIL.

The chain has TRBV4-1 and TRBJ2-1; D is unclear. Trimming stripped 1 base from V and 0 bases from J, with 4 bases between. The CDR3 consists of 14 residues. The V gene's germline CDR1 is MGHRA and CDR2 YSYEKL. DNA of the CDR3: TGCGCCAGCAGCCAAGCACCCTCCTACAATGAGCAGTTCTTC. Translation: CASSQAPSYNEQFF.

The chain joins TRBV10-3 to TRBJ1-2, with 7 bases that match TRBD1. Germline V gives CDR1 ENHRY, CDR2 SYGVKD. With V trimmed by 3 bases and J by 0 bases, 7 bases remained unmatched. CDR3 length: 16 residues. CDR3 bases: TGTGCCATCAGTGATTCGAGGGGGCAATCTAACTATGGCTACACCTTC. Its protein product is CAISDSRGQSNYGYTF.

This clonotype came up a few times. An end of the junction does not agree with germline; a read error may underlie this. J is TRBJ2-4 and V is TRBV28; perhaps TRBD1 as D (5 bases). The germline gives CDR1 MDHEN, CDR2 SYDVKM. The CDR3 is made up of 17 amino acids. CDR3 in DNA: TGTGCCAGCAGTTCTATATCCAGGGCGAAGGACAAAAACATTCTGTACTTC. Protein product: CASSSISRAKDKNILYF.

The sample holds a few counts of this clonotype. The CDR3 here is CASSQDHRSYSYEQYF. The CDR3 coding sequence is TGTGCCAGCAGCCAAGATCATCGGTCCTACTCCTACGAGCAGTACTTC. The chain recombines TRBV14 with TRBJ2-7, with D hard to call. Per the germline V gene, CDR1 is SGHDN and CDR2 is FVKESK. The CDR3 is 16 residues long. Between the trimmed V and J ends, which lost 0 bases and 0 bases, there was a span of 12 bases.

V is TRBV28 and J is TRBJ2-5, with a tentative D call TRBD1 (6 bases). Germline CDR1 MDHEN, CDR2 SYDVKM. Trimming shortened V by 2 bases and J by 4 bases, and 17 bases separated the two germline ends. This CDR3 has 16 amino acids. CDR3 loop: CASSLTPRTARETQYF. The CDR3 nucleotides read TGTGCCAGCAGTTTAACACCCCGGACAGCTCGAGAGACCCAGTACTTC.

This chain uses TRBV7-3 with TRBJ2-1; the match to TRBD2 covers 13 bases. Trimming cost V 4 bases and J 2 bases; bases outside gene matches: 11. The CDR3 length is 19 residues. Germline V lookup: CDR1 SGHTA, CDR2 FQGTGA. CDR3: CASSSTPETSGGAYNEQFF. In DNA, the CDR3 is TGTGCCAGCAGCTCTACGCCGGAAACTAGCGGGGGGGCCTACAATGAGCAGTTCTTC.

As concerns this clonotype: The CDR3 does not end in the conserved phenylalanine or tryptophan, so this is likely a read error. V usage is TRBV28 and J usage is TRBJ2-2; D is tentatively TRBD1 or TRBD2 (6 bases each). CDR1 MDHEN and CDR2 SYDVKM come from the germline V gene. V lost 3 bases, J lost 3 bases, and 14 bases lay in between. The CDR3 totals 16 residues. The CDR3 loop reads CASSFSRGPYTGELFL. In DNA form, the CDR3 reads TGTGCCAGCAGTTTTAGCCGGGGGCCTTACACCGGGGAGCTGTTTTTA.

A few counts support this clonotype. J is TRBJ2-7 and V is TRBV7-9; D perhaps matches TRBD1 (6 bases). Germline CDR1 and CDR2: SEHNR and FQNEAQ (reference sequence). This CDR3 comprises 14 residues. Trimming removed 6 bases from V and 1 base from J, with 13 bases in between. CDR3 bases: TGTGCCAGCAGAAAATTAGACAGGTCCTACGAGCAGTACTTC. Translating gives CASRKLDRSYEQYF.

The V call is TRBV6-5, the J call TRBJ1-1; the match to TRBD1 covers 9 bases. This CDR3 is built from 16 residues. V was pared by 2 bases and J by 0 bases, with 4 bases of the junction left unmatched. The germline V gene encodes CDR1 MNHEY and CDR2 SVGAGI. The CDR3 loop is CASSYRGTGLNTEAFF. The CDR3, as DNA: TGTGCCAGCAGTTACCGTGGGACAGGGTTGAACACTGAAGCTTTCTTT.

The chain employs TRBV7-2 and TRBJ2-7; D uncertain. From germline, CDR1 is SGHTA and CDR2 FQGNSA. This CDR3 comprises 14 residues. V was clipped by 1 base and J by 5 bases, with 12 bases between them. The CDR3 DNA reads TGTGCCAGCAGCTTAGGCCGTCCGCTCGACGAGCAGTACTTC. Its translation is CASSLGRPLDEQYF.

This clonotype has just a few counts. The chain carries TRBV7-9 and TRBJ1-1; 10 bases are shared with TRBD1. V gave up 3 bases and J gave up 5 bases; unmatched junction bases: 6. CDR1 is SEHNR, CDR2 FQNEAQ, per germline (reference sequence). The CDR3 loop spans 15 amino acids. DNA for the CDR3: TGTGCCAGCAGCTTCCGGGACAGGGGTGGGACTGAAGCTTTCTTT. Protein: CASSFRDRGGTEAFF.

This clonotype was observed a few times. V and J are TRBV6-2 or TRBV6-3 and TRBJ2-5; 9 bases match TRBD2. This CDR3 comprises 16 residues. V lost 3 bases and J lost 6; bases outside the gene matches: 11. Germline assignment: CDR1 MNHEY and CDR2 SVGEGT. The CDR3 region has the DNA TGTGCCAGCAGTTATAGAGCTAGCGGGGAAGAAAAGACCCAGTACTTC. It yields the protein CASSYRASGEEKTQYF.

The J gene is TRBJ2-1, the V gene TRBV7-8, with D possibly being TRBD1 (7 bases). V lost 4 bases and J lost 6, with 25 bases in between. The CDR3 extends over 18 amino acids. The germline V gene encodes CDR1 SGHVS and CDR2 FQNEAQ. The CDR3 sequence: CASSSTGTVGLGGNEQFF. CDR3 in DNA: TGTGCCAGCAGCTCGACCGGGACAGTTGGTCTGGGGGGCAATGAGCAGTTCTTC.

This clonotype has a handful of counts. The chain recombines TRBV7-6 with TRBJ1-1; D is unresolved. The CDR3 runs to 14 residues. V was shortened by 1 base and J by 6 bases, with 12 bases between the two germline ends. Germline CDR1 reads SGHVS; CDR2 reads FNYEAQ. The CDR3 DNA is TGTGCCAGCAGCTTAGGTTTTTACGGGGCTGAAGCTTTCTTT. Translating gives CASSLGFYGAEAFF.